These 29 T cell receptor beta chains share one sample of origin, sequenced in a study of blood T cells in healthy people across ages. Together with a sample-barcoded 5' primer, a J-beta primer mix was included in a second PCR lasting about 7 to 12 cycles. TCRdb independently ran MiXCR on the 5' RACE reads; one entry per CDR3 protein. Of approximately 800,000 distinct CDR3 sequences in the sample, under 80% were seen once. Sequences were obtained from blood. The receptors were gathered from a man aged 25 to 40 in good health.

The CDR3 nucleotides are TGTGCCAGCAGTTACGTCGCCGGGCAGGGAGACACTGAAGCTTTCTTT. It yields the protein CASSYVAGQGDTEAFF. The gene calls are TRBV6-2 or TRBV6-3 and TRBJ1-1, with a tentative D call TRBD1 (5 bases). Germline CDR1 MNHEY, CDR2 SVGEGT. Trimming left V 2 bases short and J 3 bases short, with 16 bases between. The CDR3 has 16 amino acids.

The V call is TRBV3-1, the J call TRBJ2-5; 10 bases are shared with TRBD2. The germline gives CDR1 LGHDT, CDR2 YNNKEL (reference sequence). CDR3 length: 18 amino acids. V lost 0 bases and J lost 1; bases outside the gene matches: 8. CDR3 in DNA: TGTGCCAGCAGCCAAGATAGGGTAGCGGGGGGTCTCCAAGAGACCCAGTACTTC. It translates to CASSQDRVAGGLQETQYF.

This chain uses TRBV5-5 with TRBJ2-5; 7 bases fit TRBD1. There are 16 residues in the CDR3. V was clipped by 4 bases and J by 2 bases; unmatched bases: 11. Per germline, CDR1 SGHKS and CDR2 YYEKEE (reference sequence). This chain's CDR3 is CASSLLDREIQETQYF. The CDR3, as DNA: TGTGCCAGCAGCCTTCTTGACAGGGAGATTCAAGAGACCCAGTACTTC.

This chain's CDR3 is CASSYPASGGSYEQYF. The CDR3 DNA reads as TGTGCCAGCAGCTATCCGGCTAGCGGGGGGTCCTACGAGCAGTACTTC. The chain recombines TRBV6-5 with TRBJ2-7; the match to TRBD2 covers 11 bases. This CDR3 has 16 amino acids. V shed 6 bases, J shed 1 base, and the junction held 8 bases outside the gene matches. Germline assignment: CDR1 MNHEY and CDR2 SVGAGI.

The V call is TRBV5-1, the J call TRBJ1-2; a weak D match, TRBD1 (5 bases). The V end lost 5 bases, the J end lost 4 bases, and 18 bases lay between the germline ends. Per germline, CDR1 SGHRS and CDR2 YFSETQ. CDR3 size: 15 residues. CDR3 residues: CASSESLGGGYGYTF. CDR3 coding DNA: TGCGCCAGCAGTGAGTCCCTCGGGGGGGGCTATGGCTACACCTTC.

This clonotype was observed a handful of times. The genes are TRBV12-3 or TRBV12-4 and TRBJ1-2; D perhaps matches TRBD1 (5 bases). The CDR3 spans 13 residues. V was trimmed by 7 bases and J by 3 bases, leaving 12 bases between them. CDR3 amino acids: CASTRGTDYGYTF. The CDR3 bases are TGTGCCAGCACCCGAGGGACGGACTATGGCTACACCTTC.

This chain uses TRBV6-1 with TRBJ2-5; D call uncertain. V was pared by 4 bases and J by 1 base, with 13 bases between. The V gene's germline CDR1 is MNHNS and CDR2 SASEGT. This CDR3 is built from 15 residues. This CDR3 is CASSVRGQIQETQYF. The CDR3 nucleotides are TGTGCCAGCAGTGTCCGTGGGCAGATCCAAGAGACCCAGTACTTC.

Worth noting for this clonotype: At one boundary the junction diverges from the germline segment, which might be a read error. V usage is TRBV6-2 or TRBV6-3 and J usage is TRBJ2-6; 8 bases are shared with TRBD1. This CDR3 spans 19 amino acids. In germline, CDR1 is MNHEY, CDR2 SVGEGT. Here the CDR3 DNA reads TGTGCCAGCAGTTACCAACCCTTGACAGGGGTCTCTGGGGCCAACGTCCCGACTTTC. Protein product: CASSYQPLTGVSGANVPTF.

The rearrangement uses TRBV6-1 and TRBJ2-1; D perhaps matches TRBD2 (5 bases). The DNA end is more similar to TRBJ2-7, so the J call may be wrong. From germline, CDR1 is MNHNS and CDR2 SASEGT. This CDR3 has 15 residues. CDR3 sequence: CASSEEYGIPTRQYF. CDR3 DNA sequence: TGTGCCAGCAGTGAAGAATACGGGATTCCTACGAGGCAGTACTTC.

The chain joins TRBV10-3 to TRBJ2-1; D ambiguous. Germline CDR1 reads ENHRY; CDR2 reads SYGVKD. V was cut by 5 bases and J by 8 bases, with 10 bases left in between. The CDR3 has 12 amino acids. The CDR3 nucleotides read TGTGCCATCAGTCCGTTGATGGATGAGCAGTTCTTC. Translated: CAISPLMDEQFF.

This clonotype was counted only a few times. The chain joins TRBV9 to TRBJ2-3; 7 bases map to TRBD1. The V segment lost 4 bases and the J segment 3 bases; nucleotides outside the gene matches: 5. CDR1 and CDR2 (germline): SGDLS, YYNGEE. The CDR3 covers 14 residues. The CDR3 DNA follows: TGTGCCAGCAGCACAGGGGTTGAAACAGATACGCAGTATTTT. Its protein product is CASSTGVETDTQYF.

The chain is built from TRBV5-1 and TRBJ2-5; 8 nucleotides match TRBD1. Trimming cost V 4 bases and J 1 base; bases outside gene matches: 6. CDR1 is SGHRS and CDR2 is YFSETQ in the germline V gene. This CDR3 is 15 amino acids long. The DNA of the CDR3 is TGCGCCAGCAGCATCGGGACAGGCGCCCAAGAGACCCAGTACTTC. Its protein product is CASSIGTGAQETQYF.

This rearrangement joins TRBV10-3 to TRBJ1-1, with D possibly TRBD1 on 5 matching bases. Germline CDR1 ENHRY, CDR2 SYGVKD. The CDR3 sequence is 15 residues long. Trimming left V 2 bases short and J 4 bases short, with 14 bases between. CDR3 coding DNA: TGTGCCATCAGTGAGCAGGATCCTGGGGGCACTGAAGCTTTCTTT. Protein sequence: CAISEQDPGGTEAFF.

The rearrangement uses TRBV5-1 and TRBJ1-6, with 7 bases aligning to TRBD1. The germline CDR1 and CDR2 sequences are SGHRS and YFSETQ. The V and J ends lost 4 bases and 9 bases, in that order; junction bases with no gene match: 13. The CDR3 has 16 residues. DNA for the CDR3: TGCGCCAGCAGCGTAGGGACAGCTTCTGAAGGTTCACCCCTCCACTTT. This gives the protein CASSVGTASEGSPLHF.

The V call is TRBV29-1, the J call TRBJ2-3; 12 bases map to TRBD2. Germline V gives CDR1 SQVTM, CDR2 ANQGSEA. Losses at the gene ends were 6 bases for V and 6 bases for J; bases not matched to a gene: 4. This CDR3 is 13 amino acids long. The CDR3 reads CSVRTSGEDTQYF. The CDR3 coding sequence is TGCAGCGTGAGGACTAGCGGGGAGGATACGCAGTATTTT.

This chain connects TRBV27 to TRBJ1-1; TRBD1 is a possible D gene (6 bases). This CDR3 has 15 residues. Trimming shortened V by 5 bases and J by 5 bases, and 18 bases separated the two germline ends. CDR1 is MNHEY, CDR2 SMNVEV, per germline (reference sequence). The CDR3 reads CASSAGAGVRTEAFF. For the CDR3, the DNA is TGTGCCAGCAGTGCAGGGGCGGGGGTTAGGACTGAAGCTTTCTTT.

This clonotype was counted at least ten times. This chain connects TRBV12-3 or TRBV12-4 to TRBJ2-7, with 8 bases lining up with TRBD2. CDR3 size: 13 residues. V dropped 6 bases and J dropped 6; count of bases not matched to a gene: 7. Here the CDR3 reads CASSRGLVSEQYF. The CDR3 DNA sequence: TGTGCCAGCAGCCGGGGACTAGTCTCCGAGCAGTACTTC.

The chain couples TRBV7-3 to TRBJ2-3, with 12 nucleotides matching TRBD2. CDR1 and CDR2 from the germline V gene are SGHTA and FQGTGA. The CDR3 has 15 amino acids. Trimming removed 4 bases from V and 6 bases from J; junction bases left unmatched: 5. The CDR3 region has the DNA TGTGCCAGCAGCTCCCGACTAGCGGGGGAGGATACGCAGTATTTT. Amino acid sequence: CASSSRLAGEDTQYF.

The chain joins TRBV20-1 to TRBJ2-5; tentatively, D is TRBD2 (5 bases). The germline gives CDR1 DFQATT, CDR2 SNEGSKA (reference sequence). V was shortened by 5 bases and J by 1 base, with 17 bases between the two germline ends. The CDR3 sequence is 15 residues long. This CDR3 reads CSASRGRRTQETQYF. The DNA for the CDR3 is TGCAGTGCTTCCAGAGGACGGAGGACCCAAGAGACCCAGTACTTC.

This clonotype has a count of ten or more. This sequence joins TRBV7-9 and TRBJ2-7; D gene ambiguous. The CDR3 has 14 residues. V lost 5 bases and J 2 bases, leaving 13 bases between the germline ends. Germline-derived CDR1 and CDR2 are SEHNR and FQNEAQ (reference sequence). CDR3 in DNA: TGTGCCAGCAGCCCAAGGACGGAGACCTACGAGCAGTACTTC. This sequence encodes CASSPRTETYEQYF.

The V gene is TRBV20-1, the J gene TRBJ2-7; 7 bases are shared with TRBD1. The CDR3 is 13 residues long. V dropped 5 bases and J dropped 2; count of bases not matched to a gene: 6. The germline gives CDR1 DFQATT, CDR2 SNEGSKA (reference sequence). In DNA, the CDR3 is TGCAGTGCTCCTAGGGGACAGACCTACGAGCAGTACTTC. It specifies CSAPRGQTYEQYF.

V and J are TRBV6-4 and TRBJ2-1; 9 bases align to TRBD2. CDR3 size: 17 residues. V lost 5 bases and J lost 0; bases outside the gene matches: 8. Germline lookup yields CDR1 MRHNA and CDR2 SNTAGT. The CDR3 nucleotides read TGTGCCAGCAGTCTTTTTAGCGGGGGAAGCTCCTACAATGAGCAGTTCTTC. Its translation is CASSLFSGGSSYNEQFF.

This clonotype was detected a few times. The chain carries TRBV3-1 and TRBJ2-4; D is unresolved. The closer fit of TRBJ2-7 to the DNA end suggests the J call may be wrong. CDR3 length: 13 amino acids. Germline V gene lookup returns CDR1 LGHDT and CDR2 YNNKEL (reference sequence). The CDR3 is CASSQLLRDEQYF. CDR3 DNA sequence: TGTGCCAGCAGCCAACTTCTCCGGGACGAGCAGTACTTC.

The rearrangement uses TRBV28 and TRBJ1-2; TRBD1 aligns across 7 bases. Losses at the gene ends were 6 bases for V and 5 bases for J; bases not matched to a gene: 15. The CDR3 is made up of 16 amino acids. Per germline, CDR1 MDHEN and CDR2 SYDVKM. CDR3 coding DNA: TGTGCCAGCAGCCCCGGGAGGCAGGGGGATCCATATGGCTACACCTTC. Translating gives CASSPGRQGDPYGYTF.

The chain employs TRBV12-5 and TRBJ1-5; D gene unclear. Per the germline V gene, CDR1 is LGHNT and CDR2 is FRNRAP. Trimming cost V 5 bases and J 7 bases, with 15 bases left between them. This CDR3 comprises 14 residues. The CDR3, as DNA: TGTGCTAGTGGTGTGGGAGGTCCGCGGCAGCCCCAGCATTTT. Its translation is CASGVGGPRQPQHF.

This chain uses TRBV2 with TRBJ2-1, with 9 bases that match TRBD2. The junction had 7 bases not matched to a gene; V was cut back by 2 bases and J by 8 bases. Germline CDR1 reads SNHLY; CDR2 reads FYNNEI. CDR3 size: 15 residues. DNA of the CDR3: TGTGCCAGCAGTGAACTGGCGGGGGGGCCGTATGAGCAGTTCTTC. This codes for CASSELAGGPYEQFF.

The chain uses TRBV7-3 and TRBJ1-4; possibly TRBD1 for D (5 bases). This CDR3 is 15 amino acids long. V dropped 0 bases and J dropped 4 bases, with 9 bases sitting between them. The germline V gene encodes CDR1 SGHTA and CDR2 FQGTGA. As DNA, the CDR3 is TGTGCCAGCAGCTTAACCGGCGACAGTAATGAAAAACTGTTTTTT. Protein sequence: CASSLTGDSNEKLFF.

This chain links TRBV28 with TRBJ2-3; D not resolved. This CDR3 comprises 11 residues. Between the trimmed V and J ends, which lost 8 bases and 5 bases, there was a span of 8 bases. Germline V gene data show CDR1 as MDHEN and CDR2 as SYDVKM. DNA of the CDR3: TGTGCCAGCCGAAAAGGAGATACGCAGTATTTT. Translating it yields CASRKGDTQYF.

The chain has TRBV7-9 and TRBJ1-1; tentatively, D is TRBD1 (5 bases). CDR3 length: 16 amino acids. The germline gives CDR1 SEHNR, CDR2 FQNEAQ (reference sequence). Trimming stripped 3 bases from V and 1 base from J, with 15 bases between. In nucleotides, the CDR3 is TGTGCCAGCAGCTTCTCCCGCTATCAGGGGAACACTGAAGCTTTCTTT. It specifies CASSFSRYQGNTEAFF.